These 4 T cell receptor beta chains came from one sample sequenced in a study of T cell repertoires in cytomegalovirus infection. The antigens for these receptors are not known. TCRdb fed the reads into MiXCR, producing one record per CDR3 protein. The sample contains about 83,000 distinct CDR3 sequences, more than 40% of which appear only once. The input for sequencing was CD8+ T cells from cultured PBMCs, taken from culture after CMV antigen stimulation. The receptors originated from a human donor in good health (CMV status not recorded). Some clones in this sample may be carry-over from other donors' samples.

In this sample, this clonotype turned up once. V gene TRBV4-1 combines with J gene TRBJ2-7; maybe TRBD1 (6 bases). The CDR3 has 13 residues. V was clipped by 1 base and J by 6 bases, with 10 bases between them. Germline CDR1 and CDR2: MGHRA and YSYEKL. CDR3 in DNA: TGCGCCAGCAGCCAAGGTCTAGGGGGCGAGCAGTACTTC. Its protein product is CASSQGLGGEQYF.

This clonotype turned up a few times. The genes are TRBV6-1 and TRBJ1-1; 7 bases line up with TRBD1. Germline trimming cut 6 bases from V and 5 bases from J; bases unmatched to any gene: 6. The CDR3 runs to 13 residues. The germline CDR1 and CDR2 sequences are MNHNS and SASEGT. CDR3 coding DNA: TGTGCCAGCAGACCAGGGGGGCGGACTGAAGCTTTCTTT. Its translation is CASRPGGRTEAFF.

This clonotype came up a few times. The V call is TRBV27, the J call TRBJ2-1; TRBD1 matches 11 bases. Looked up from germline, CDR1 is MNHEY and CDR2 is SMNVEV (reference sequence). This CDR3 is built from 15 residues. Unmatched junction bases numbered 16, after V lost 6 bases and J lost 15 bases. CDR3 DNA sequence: TGTGCCAGCAGCCCCGGGACAGGGGGGCGCCGGGGAGGGTTCTTC. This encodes CASSPGTGGRRGGFF.

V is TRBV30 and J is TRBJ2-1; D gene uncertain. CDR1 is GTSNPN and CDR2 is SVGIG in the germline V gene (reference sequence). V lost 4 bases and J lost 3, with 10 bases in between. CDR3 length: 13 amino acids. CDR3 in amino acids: CAWMSPGYNEQFF. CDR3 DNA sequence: TGTGCCTGGATGAGCCCCGGCTACAATGAGCAGTTCTTC.